This is a list of T cell receptor beta chains from one sample in a study of vaccination effects on CD4 cells after COVID-19. No antigen has been assigned to these receptors. TCRdb's table, derived via immunoSEQ multiplex PCR, lists solely in-frame clones and lacks some. The data hold some 28,000 clones, with 65% observed a single time. Sequenced material: CD4+ T cells from PBMCs cultured without peptide, taken before COVID-19 vaccination. The receptors were sampled from a human donor who received a COVID-19 vaccine. Both conserved end residues are part of each CDR3.

TRBV18,TRBJ1-1,CASSQNPWTDNTEAFF
TRBV5-1,TRBJ1-5,CASSGGGDQPQHF
TRBV7-9,TRBJ1-1,CASSLRAANTEAFF
TRBV18,TRBJ2-7,CASSPDRGTYEQYF
TRBV6-5,TRBJ1-2,CASSSNLGGIAYGYTF
TRBV9,TRBJ2-5,CASSVARGAWETQYF
TRBV6-5,TRBJ2-7,CASSMLAGEKQYF
TRBV7-2,TRBJ2-2,CASSSQGVSTGELFF
TRBV19,TRBJ2-5,CASMGLAGGETQYF
TRBV27,TRBJ2-7,CASSRTPGTANNEQYF
TRBV5-1,TRBJ2-7,CASSSSSGSTYEQYF
TRBV5-1,TRBJ2-3,CASSLLLLALSTDTQYF
TRBV27,TRBJ2-4,CASSLLAKNIQYF
TRBV9,TRBJ2-7,CASSVAGVGYEQYF
TRBV5-1,TRBJ2-7,CASSHNRDIEQYF
TRBV7-8,TRBJ2-7,CASSLTSGGNEQYF
TRBV30,TRBJ1-4,CAWAGQSLNEKLFF
TRBV2,TRBJ1-6,CASRGGSGPYSPLHF